The subject of this entry is one T cell receptor (beta chain). Its antigen is not known. The germline gives CDR1 SGHTA, CDR2 FQGNSA. The junction had 10 bases not matched to a gene; V was cut back by 1 base and J by 4 bases. The CDR3 covers 17 residues. Noted time point: after neoadjuvant nivolumab, at surgical resection. Patients were newly diagnosed with stage II-IVA oral cavity squamous cell carcinoma without prior systemic or radiation treatment. Cohort: HPV-negative, locally advanced oral cavity squamous cell carcinoma patients. The data originate from a study of neoadjuvant anti-PD-1 for oral cavity cancer. Overall study results and limits: Greater tumor shrinkage accompanied bigger post-treatment sizes of preexisting clones.

Two replicates per tumor sample, mostly from 4.8 ug of genomic DNA. Repertoires were generated with immunoSEQ multiplex PCR, while TCRdb's copy carries only in-frame clones and drops some. Among approximately 15,000 clones listed, 40% were seen once. J is TRBJ1-2 and V is TRBV7-2; 9 bases fit TRBD1. The TCR originated in a person between 35 and 79 years old with oral cavity squamous cell carcinoma. Material: tumor tissue, obtained after nivolumab (anti-PD-1) treatment. Here the CDR3 DNA reads TGTGCCAGCAGCTTAGAGCCCCCGGGACAGGGATTCTATGGCTACACCTTC. It translates to CASSLEPPGQGFYGYTF.